Below, one TCR beta chain is given with its context. Its antigen remains unidentified. The sample originates from a study of blood T cells in healthy people across ages. CDR3 length: 17 residues. Trimming removed 4 bases at V and 0 bases at J, with 16 bases between. CDR1 and CDR2 (germline): KGHSH, LQKENI. The study's findings and limits: Samples with more naive T cells showed higher observed beta diversity. PBMCs were not sorted, which prevented a conclusive comparison of naive versus antigen-experienced cells.

Every participating donor contributed about 10 milliliters of peripheral blood through a draw. PCR was performed a second time for about 7 to 11 cycles using a sample-barcoded 5' primer and a J-beta primer mix. TCRdb re-analysed the 5' RACE reads in MiXCR, keeping a single row per CDR3 protein. The sample shows 700,000 to 950,000 distinct CDR3 sequences, roughly 41% of them seen only once. This receptor was taken from a woman aged 55-69 years in good health. The specimen sequenced was blood. This chain links TRBV18 with TRBJ2-4; TRBD2 is a possible D gene (5 bases). The CDR3 DNA sequence: TGTGCCAGCTCACTGGTTACCGGGCGGGTAGCCAAAAACATTCAGTACTTC. Translating it yields CASSLVTGRVAKNIQYF.